These 21 T cell receptor beta chains were sequenced from one sample in a study of blood T cells in healthy people across ages. A sample-barcoded 5' primer and a J-beta primer mix were used in a second PCR of roughly 6 to 12 cycles. In TCRdb, the 5' RACE reads were re-called with MiXCR into one record per CDR3 protein. Among 1.5 million to 2 million distinct CDR3 sequences listed, around 48% were seen once. Sequencing was carried out using blood. These receptors were taken from a woman aged 40 to 55 in good health.

The chain couples TRBV7-9 to TRBJ2-5; possible D gene TRBD2, 6 bases. The J call could be wrong; TRBJ2-7 is a better fit for the DNA end. CDR3 size: 15 residues. CDR1 is SEHNR and CDR2 is FQNEAQ in the germline V gene (reference sequence). The CDR3 sequence: CASSFPSGGTYEQYF. Written as DNA, the CDR3 is TGTGCCAGCAGCTTCCCGTCCGGGGGTACCTACGAGCAGTACTTC.

This clonotype has just one count. This rearrangement joins TRBV11-2 to TRBJ1-5, with D tentatively TRBD1 (6 bases). Germline lookup yields CDR1 SGHAT and CDR2 FQNNGV. Trimming shortened V by 5 bases and J by 5 bases, and 16 bases separated the two germline ends. This CDR3 contains 15 residues. The CDR3 nucleotides are TGTGCCAGCAGCCTAGGGGGGGCAGCGGATCAGCCCCAGCATTTT. This codes for CASSLGGAADQPQHF.

V gene TRBV5-6 combines with J gene TRBJ2-7, with D hard to call. The CDR3 runs 14 residues. The V and J ends lost 3 bases and 3 bases respectively, with 13 bases between them. The germline V gene encodes CDR1 SGHDT and CDR2 YYEEEE. In DNA, the CDR3 is TGTGCCAGCAGCTCTGGCCCACCACTCTACGAGCAGTACTTC. Translated: CASSSGPPLYEQYF.

This clonotype was recorded a few times. The chain recombines TRBV3-1 with TRBJ1-2, with 9 bases fitting TRBD1. From germline, CDR1 is LGHDT and CDR2 YNNKEL (reference sequence). V was pared by 1 base and J by 4 bases, with 4 bases of the junction left unmatched. The CDR3 consists of 15 residues. CDR3 nucleotides: TGTGCCAGCAGCCAAGCGGACAGGGGAGTCTATGGCTACACCTTC. It is translated as CASSQADRGVYGYTF.

V gene TRBV27 combines with J gene TRBJ2-6, with 7 bases lining up with TRBD1. The CDR3 contains 17 residues. Germline V lookup: CDR1 MNHEY, CDR2 SMNVEV (reference sequence). V lost 2 bases, J lost 2 bases, and 6 bases stayed unmatched. The CDR3 DNA reads TGTGCCAGCAGTTTACCAATAACAGGGGCTGGGGCCAACGTCCTGACTTTC. Its protein is CASSLPITGAGANVLTF.

The CDR3 loop is CASSLELAGESSYEQYF. In nucleotides, the CDR3 is TGTGCCAGCAGCTTAGAACTAGCGGGGGAAAGCTCCTACGAGCAGTACTTC. The chain combines TRBV7-6 with TRBJ2-7; 11 bases map to TRBD2. Per the germline V gene, CDR1 is SGHVS and CDR2 is FNYEAQ. V shed 1 base and J 0 bases; nucleotides not matched to a gene: 5. This CDR3 region has 17 residues.

The V and J genes are TRBV12-3 or TRBV12-4 and TRBJ2-3, with 10 bases that match TRBD1. This CDR3 contains 16 residues. After removal of 5 bases from V and 11 bases from J, the junction contained 16 bases not matched to a gene. The CDR3 loop is CASSQTGGLGTDVQYF. CDR3 in DNA: TGTGCCAGCAGTCAGACAGGGGGCTTAGGTACAGATGTGCAGTATTTT.

In this sample, this clonotype turned up a few times. V is TRBV7-9 and J is TRBJ2-3; D not certain. Germline CDR1 and CDR2: SEHNR and FQNEAQ (reference sequence). The CDR3 has 13 amino acids. Between the trimmed V and J ends, which lost 5 bases and 3 bases, there was a span of 9 bases. In DNA form, the CDR3 reads TGTGCCAGCAGCGAAGCCTTGACAGATACGCAGTATTTT. Its protein product is CASSEALTDTQYF.

This clonotype occurred a few times. The chain couples TRBV20-1 to TRBJ2-7; the match to TRBD1 covers 11 bases. V lost 6 bases to trimming and J lost 4 bases; unmatched junction nucleotides: 8. CDR3 length: 14 amino acids. Germline CDR1 and CDR2: DFQATT and SNEGSKA (reference sequence). For the CDR3, the DNA is TGCAGTGCCATACGGACAGGGGGCGAATACGAGCAGTACTTC. The encoded protein is CSAIRTGGEYEQYF.

The chain recombines TRBV9 with TRBJ2-4; 7 bases align to TRBD1. V lost 4 bases, J lost 6 bases, and 7 bases stayed unmatched. This CDR3 spans 14 amino acids. Germline V gene lookup returns CDR1 SGDLS and CDR2 YYNGEE. CDR3 in DNA: TGTGCCAGCAGCTCACGACAGGGAGTAAACATTCAGTACTTC. Translated, it gives CASSSRQGVNIQYF. The variable domain in full, with the rest retrieved from reference TRBV9 and TRBJ2-4, is DSGVTQTPKHLITATGQRVTLRCSPRSGDLSVYWYQQSLDQGLQFLIQYYNGEERAKGNILERFSAQQFPDLHSELNLSSLELGDSALYFCASSSRQGVNIQYFGAGTRLSVL.

This clonotype is a singleton in its sample. The chain carries TRBV6-2 or TRBV6-3 and TRBJ2-1; D not resolved. There are 18 residues in the CDR3. CDR1 and CDR2 (germline): MNHEY, SVGEGT. Trimming pared 0 bases from V and 0 bases from J, leaving 15 bases between. CDR3 DNA sequence: TGTGCCAGCAGTTACTCTCCGGATCCCGGCTGCTCCTACAATGAGCAGTTCTTC. As protein: CASSYSPDPGCSYNEQFF.

This chain uses TRBV4-2 with TRBJ1-1; 7 bases are a match to TRBD1. CDR3 length equals 15 residues. J gave up 4 bases and V 0 bases, and 5 bases lay outside the gene matches. CDR1 is LGHNA and CDR2 is YNFKEQ in the germline V gene. This CDR3 is CASSQDWRGLTEAFF. The CDR3 nucleotides are TGTGCCAGCAGCCAAGATTGGAGGGGGCTCACTGAAGCTTTCTTT.

The chain is built from TRBV4-3 and TRBJ2-7, with D possibly being TRBD1 (6 bases). The ends were cut back, 1 base at V and 5 bases at J, with 12 bases in the middle. The CDR3 length is 14 residues. From germline, CDR1 is LGHNA and CDR2 YSLEER. The CDR3, as DNA: TGCGCCAGCAGCCAAGGAACACAGGGAAACGAGCAGTACTTC. Translated: CASSQGTQGNEQYF.

The V gene is TRBV5-1, the J gene TRBJ1-2; 7 positions match TRBD1. This CDR3 region has 13 residues. The J segment lost 3 bases and the V segment lost 4 bases, leaving 3 bases of the junction unmatched. Germline V lookup: CDR1 SGHRS, CDR2 YFSETQ. The CDR3 loop reads CASSHDRDYGYTF. The CDR3 DNA reads TGCGCCAGCAGCCATGACAGGGACTATGGCTACACCTTC.

The V and J genes are TRBV12-3 or TRBV12-4 and TRBJ1-5; TRBD1 might be the D (5 bases). The germline V and J ends were trimmed by 6 bases and 6 bases, with 24 bases remaining between them. The CDR3 is 17 residues long. The DNA of the CDR3 is TGTGCCAGCAGAAGTAGCCGCGGGTCGGGGGAGAGTCAGCCCCAGCATTTT. This sequence encodes CASRSSRGSGESQPQHF.

The chain joins TRBV13 to TRBJ2-7; maybe TRBD1 (6 bases). V shed 2 bases and J shed 0 bases, with 14 bases lying between them. The length of the CDR3 is 16 residues. The germline gives CDR1 PRHDT, CDR2 FYEKMQ (reference sequence). The CDR3 nucleotides are TGTGCCAGCAGCTTAATGAGGACAGAGATCTCCTACGAGCAGTACTTC. This codes for CASSLMRTEISYEQYF.

J is TRBJ2-1 and V is TRBV7-2; 12 nucleotides agree with TRBD2. V lost 2 bases and J lost 6; bases outside the gene matches: 2. The CDR3 has 15 amino acids. Germline lookup yields CDR1 SGHTA and CDR2 FQGNSA. CDR3 in amino acids: CASSLWTSGANEQFF. CDR3 nucleotides: TGTGCCAGCAGCTTATGGACTAGCGGGGCCAATGAGCAGTTCTTC.

The CDR3 region has the DNA TGTGCCAGCAGCCAGACGGGGGGCCGGAGCACAGATACGCAGTATTTT. It encodes CASSQTGGRSTDTQYF. This sequence joins TRBV4-2 and TRBJ2-3, with TRBD2 as a possible D gene (7 bases). This CDR3 is 16 amino acids long. CDR1 and CDR2 (germline): LGHNA, YNFKEQ. Trimming left V 3 bases short and J 0 bases short, with 13 bases between.

The rearrangement uses TRBV12-3 or TRBV12-4 and TRBJ2-3; tentative D call: TRBD2 (5 bases). Trimming removed 3 bases at V and 4 bases at J, with 17 bases between. CDR3 size: 16 residues. The CDR3: CASSFPDSITPDTQYF. The CDR3 nucleotides are TGTGCCAGCAGTTTCCCGGACTCGATTACCCCAGATACGCAGTATTTT.

This clonotype was seen a single time. V gene TRBV20-1 combines with J gene TRBJ1-2; D is possibly TRBD1 (5 bases). From germline, CDR1 is DFQATT and CDR2 SNEGSKA (reference sequence). The CDR3 totals 14 residues. Between the trimmed V and J ends, which lost 1 base and 4 bases, there was a span of 13 bases. CDR3 in amino acids: CSARGQGGLYGYTF. The CDR3 DNA reads TGCAGTGCTAGAGGGCAGGGTGGGCTCTATGGCTACACCTTC.

The chain employs TRBV7-9 and TRBJ2-5, with D possibly TRBD1 on 7 matching bases. Looked up from germline, CDR1 is SEHNR and CDR2 is FQNEAQ (reference sequence). Trimming shortened V by 1 base and J by 7 bases, and 25 bases separated the two germline ends. CDR3 length equals 18 residues. This CDR3 reads CASSLVGGGTSRTGTQYF. The DNA for the CDR3 is TGTGCCAGCAGCTTAGTTGGAGGGGGCACGTCCCGGACGGGGACCCAGTACTTC. Looking up the rest from reference TRBV7-9 and TRBJ2-5 gives the full variable domain: DTGVSQNPRHKITKRGQNVTFRCDPISEHNRLYWYRQTLGQGPEFLTYFQNEAQLEKSRLLSDRFSAERPKGSFSTLEIQRTEQGDSAMYLCASSLVGGGTSRTGTQYFGPGTRLLVL.